This passage covers 10 T cell receptor beta chains from one sample sequenced in a study of monozygotic twins with inflammatory bowel disease. TCRdb reprocessed the 5' RACE reads and stores each CDR3 protein as one record, lacking DNA. The specimen's table records more than 110,000 distinct CDR3 sequences. The sample taken for sequencing was blood. The receptor source for this set is a human donor with ulcerative colitis or Crohn's disease, or a healthy co-twin of an affected twin (not recorded which).

The V call is TRBV7-9, the J call TRBJ1-1; TCRdb indicates TRBD1, and absent DNA this call remains unverified. This CDR3 region has 14 residues. Germline CDR1 is SEHNR and CDR2 is FQNEAQ (reference sequence). The CDR3 reads CASRPQGARTEAFF.

The chain carries TRBV27 and TRBJ2-1; TCRdb reports TRBD2, a call that lacks DNA to check it against. Germline V gene sequence: CDR1 MNHEY, CDR2 SMNVEV (reference sequence). The CDR3 spans 16 residues. The CDR3 sequence is CASSLLASGLYNEQFF.

The V and J genes are TRBV5-8 and TRBJ2-2; absent DNA, TCRdb's TRBD2 call cannot be checked. CDR1 is SGHTS, CDR2 YDEGEE, per germline. This CDR3 has 17 residues. CDR3 amino acids: CASSLEPSAGLTGELFF.

J is TRBJ2-1 and V is TRBV20-1; TCRdb's D call of TRBD2 is untestable without DNA. Germline lookup yields CDR1 DFQATT and CDR2 SNEGSKA (reference sequence). CDR3 size: 15 residues. CDR3: CSAALSGPYDNEQFF.

This chain links TRBV5-1 with TRBJ2-2; TCRdb designates TRBD2, a call that cannot be tested without DNA. The CDR3 sequence is 16 residues long. Per the germline V gene, CDR1 is SGHRS and CDR2 is YFSETQ. CDR3 protein: CASRVGGLSNTGELFF. Combining the CDR3 with reference TRBV5-1 and TRBJ2-2 gives the whole variable domain KAGVTQTPRYLIKTRGQQVTLSCSPISGHRSVSWYQQTPGQGLQFLFEYFSETQRNKGNFPGRFSGRQFSNSRSEMNVSTLELGDSALYLCASRVGGLSNTGELFFGEGSRLTVL.

The chain is built from TRBV7-8 and TRBJ1-4; TCRdb selects TRBD1, and the lack of DNA leaves this call unchecked. Per germline, CDR1 SGHVS and CDR2 FQNEAQ. This CDR3 has 15 amino acids. CDR3 loop: CASSLSPPTNEKLFF.

The rearrangement uses TRBV7-2 and TRBJ2-5; without DNA, the TCRdb call of TRBD2 cannot be checked. From germline, CDR1 is SGHTA and CDR2 FQGNSA. CDR3 length equals 15 residues. The CDR3 loop is CASSPSPGPQETQYF.

The chain recombines TRBV28 with TRBJ2-7; the TCRdb call, TRBD2, lacks DNA for checking. Germline CDR1 MDHEN, CDR2 SYDVKM. The CDR3 is 16 amino acids. The CDR3 region is CASIGQGQLSLREQYF.

This chain uses TRBV6-1 with TRBJ2-1; checking the TCRdb D call of TRBD2 is not possible without DNA. There are 14 residues in the CDR3. CDR1 and CDR2 (germline): MNHNS, SASEGT. The CDR3 sequence: CASRRTSDYNEQFF.

This chain links TRBV30 with TRBJ2-5; TCRdb proposes TRBD2, but this gene call is untestable without DNA. CDR3 size: 16 residues. Per the germline V gene, CDR1 is GTSNPN and CDR2 is SVGIG (reference sequence). CDR3 sequence reads: CAWSVPLSGIQETQYF.